Listed below are T cell receptor beta chains from one sample, sequenced in a study of T cell responses to AZD1222 COVID-19 vaccine. Here immunoSEQ multiplex PCR was the method, and the copy in TCRdb shows in-frame clones only, minus some. This repertoire shows around 150,000 clones, approximately 91% found once; its top ten account for around 2.1%. The sequenced sample was peripheral blood, obtained 28 days after the second AZD1222 dose. The source is an adult who received the AZD1222 COVID-19 vaccine. Both conserved end residues are part of each CDR3. Fields, in order: J gene, CDR3 length, V gene, D gene, clone size, CDR3 protein, CDR3 DNA. The D gene is left open where the match is weak. Where a row states a size, it is once, few, many or the class of an expanded clone; other rows omit it.

TRBJ1-2 13 TRBV19 TRBD1 NA CASRQGGTYGYTF TGTGCCAGTAGGCAGGGGGGTACCTATGGCTACACCTTC
TRBJ1-2 16 TRBV19 TRBD1 NA CASTKPGFDRGFGYTF TGTGCCAGTACCAAGCCGGGATTTGACAGGGGCTTTGGCTACACCTTC
TRBJ1-4 19 TRBV5-8 NA NA CASSYRPGEGLATNEKLFF TGTGCCAGCAGCTACCGCCCTGGAGAAGGGCTGGCAACTAATGAAAAACTGTTTTTT
TRBJ2-3 15 TRBV4-2 NA NA CASSQERGLTDTQYF TGTGCCAGCAGCCAAGAGCGGGGGCTTACAGATACGCAGTATTTT
TRBJ1-2 14 TRBV6-5 NA NA CASIPGLLSYGYTF TGTGCCAGCATCCCGGGACTGCTTTCCTATGGCTACACCTTC
TRBJ1-2 14 TRBV28 NA NA CASSLWESSYGYTF TGTGCCAGCAGTCTGTGGGAATCCTCCTATGGCTACACCTTC
TRBJ2-3 16 TRBV5-4 TRBD2 NA CASSLLAGAGADTQYF TGTGCCAGCAGTCTACTAGCGGGAGCTGGGGCAGATACGCAGTATTTT
TRBJ1-5 15 TRBV5-1 TRBD1 NA CASSVGPGQYQPQHF TGCGCCAGCAGCGTGGGCCCGGGACAGTATCAGCCCCAGCATTTT
TRBJ1-1 15 TRBV7-6 NA NA CASSGGRRGAMGAFF TGTGCCAGCAGTGGCGGCAGGAGAGGGGCCATGGGAGCTTTCTTT
TRBJ1-5 15 TRBV19 NA once CASSGEGLSNQPQHF TGTGCCAGTAGCGGGGAGGGGTTGAGCAATCAGCCCCAGCATTTT
TRBJ2-7 17 TRBV6-6 NA NA CASSPLGGRGGNYEQYF TGTGCCAGCAGTCCGCTGGGGGGGCGGGGCGGTAACTACGAGCAGTACTTC
TRBJ1-2 15 TRBV10-3 NA NA CAISQQAGGNYGYTF TGTGCCATCAGTCAACAGGCAGGAGGGAACTATGGCTACACCTTC
TRBJ1-3 13 TRBV12-3/TRBV12-4 NA NA CASTQVNGNTIYF TGTGCCAGCACCCAGGTGAATGGGAACACCATATATTTT
TRBJ1-3 15 TRBV5-1 NA NA CASSLFGDSGNTIYF TGCGCCAGCAGCTTGTTTGGGGACTCTGGAAACACCATATATTTT
TRBJ2-1 15 TRBV9 TRBD1 NA CASTRWTGEGNEQFF TGTGCCAGCACCCGCTGGACAGGGGAGGGCAATGAGCAGTTCTTC
TRBJ1-3 13 TRBV30 NA once CAWSPGFGNTIYF TGTGCCTGGAGTCCGGGTTTCGGAAACACCATATATTTT
TRBJ2-3 14 TRBV5-4 NA NA CASSSQTRGDTQYF TGTGCCAGCAGCTCCCAGACTAGAGGAGATACGCAGTATTTT
TRBJ2-7 14 TRBV21-1 NA NA CASSKGGSSHEQYF TGTGCCAGCAGCAAAGGTGGGAGCTCCCACGAGCAGTACTTC
TRBJ1-2 13 TRBV2 NA NA CASSEAGVVGYTF TGTGCCAGCAGTGAGGCAGGGGTTGTCGGCTACACCTTC
TRBJ1-1 14 TRBV27 NA NA CASSPGGARTEAFF TGTGCCAGCAGTCCCGGGGGGGCGAGGACTGAAGCTTTCTTT
TRBJ1-5 17 TRBV12-5 TRBD1 NA CASGSDRALWGNQPQHF TGTGCTAGTGGTTCGGACAGGGCTCTCTGGGGGAATCAGCCCCAGCATTTT
TRBJ1-1 12 TRBV7-9 NA NA CASSLWTAEAFF TGTGCCAGCAGCCTCTGGACCGCTGAAGCTTTCTTT
TRBJ1-4 15 TRBV6-1 NA NA CASSEAPGDREKLFF TGTGCCAGCAGTGAAGCGCCAGGGGATCGCGAAAAACTGTTTTTT
TRBJ2-7 13 TRBV7-2 NA NA CASSLGAGYEQYF TGTGCCAGCAGCTTAGGAGCCGGCTACGAGCAGTACTTC
TRBJ2-7 14 TRBV29-1 TRBD1 NA CSVEGQGASYEQYF TGCAGCGTTGAGGGACAGGGGGCGTCCTACGAGCAGTACTTC
TRBJ1-5 13 TRBV5-6 NA NA CASSQNRDQPQHF TGTGCCAGCAGCCAGAACAGGGATCAGCCCCAGCATTTT